Here is one T cell receptor beta chain with its context. Its antigen specificity is not known. Within one base of it there is no much larger clone, and no base qualities were kept. These data are taken from a study of blood T cell repertoires in COVID-19 (dated by TCRdb to 2018 to 2020). For the study in its entirety: The collaborator samples originated in the United States, Italy and Spain and spanned the acute and convalescent phases of COVID-19. The prospective study material was composed of cDNA or gDNA derived from T cells, B-cell-depleted T cells, or PBMCs. Deeply sampled blood TCRbeta repertoires from subjects exposed to, actively infected with, or recovered from COVID-19 were included in the dataset. The repertoires were released in a freely available public database meant as a resource for research on the immune response to SARS-CoV-2. The samples were drawn from the first 160 participants of the ongoing ImmuneRACE study and from 1,200 or so subjects provided by 6 global collaborators. Sample metadata almost always included a de-identified subject ID, COVID-19 status, age in years and sex. Where HLA class I and class II types were available, the types were taken from metadata supplied by the sample provider, not from assay-based typing.

In the prospective study, participants were roughly 18 to 89 years old, resided in fewer than 25 geographic areas of the United States, and were enrolled through a virtual design. In the prospective study, participants were assigned to cohorts based on the clinical history participants reported in a screening survey and a study questionnaire. In the prospective study, whole blood, serum and a nasopharyngeal or oropharyngeal swab were collected from each participant by mobile phlebotomists. Additional blood draws and questionnaires over an approximately two-month period could optionally be provided by prospective study participants. Before DNA extraction, blood samples from the prospective study were shipped at room temperature or frozen. General study outcomes and caveats: The amount of clinical and demographic metadata varied by source and participant and was provided uncurated.

The immunoSEQ Assay, a bias-controlled multiplex PCR, was used to amplify TCRbeta CDR3 regions from genomic DNA. Regarding the original processing steps: Nucleated cell counts per sample were estimated from amplification of reference gene primers within the assay. To quantify the absolute abundance of each unique TCRbeta CDR3 rearrangement, sequence reads were collapsed and filtered. For each sample, productive Simpson clonality was calculated as the square root of Simpson's diversity index across productive rearrangements. TCRdb limited this immuneACCESS table to in-frame rearrangements with V and J called. A share of clones is missing; checked studies link under half to unresolved V genes, and the rest is unexplained. V, J and clone size reflect that table, while D and trimming were determined from the DNA. Present in this sample are some 140,000 clones, about 86% of which were seen just once. The leading ten clones occupy about 2.3% of the sample.

Sequenced sample: PBMCs or T cells enriched from blood (not recorded which). The receptor was isolated from a man aged 40-49 years with acute COVID-19.

Read as DNA, the sequence is TGTGCCAGCAGCCTCCCTAATGAAAAACTGTTTTTT. Translation gives CASSLPNEKLFF. The rearrangement joined TRBV7-9 to TRBJ1-4, with the D segment identity uncertain. V sheds 5 bases and J sheds 3 bases, leaving 4 bases between their ends. CDR1 and CDR2 (SEHNR, FQNEAQ) derive from the germline V gene (reference sequence). The CDR3 sequence holds 12 residues, the cysteine and phenylalanine included. Only the CDR3 DNA stays, 36 bases, in frame from base 1. Outside the CDR3, residues come from the reference TRBV7-9 and TRBJ1-4 proteins, so the full variable domain is: DTGVSQNPRHKITKRGQNVTFRCDPISEHNRLYWYRQTLGQGPEFLTYFQNEAQLEKSRLLSDRFSAERPKGSFSTLEIQRTEQGDSAMYLCASSLPNEKLFFGSGTQLSVL.